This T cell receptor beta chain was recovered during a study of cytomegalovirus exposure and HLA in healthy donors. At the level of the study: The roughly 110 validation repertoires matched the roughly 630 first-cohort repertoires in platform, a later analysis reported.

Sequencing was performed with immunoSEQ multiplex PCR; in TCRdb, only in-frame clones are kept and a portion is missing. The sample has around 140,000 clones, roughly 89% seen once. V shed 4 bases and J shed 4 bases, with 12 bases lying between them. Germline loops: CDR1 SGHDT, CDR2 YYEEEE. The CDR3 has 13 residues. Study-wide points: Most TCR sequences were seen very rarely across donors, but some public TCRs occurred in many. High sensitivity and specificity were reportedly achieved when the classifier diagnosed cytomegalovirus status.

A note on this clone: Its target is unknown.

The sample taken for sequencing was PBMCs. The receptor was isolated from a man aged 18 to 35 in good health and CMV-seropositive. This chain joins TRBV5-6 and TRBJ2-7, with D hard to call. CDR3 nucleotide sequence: TGTGCCAGCAGCGAGCGATTCTATTACGAGCAGTACTTC. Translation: CASSERFYYEQYF.